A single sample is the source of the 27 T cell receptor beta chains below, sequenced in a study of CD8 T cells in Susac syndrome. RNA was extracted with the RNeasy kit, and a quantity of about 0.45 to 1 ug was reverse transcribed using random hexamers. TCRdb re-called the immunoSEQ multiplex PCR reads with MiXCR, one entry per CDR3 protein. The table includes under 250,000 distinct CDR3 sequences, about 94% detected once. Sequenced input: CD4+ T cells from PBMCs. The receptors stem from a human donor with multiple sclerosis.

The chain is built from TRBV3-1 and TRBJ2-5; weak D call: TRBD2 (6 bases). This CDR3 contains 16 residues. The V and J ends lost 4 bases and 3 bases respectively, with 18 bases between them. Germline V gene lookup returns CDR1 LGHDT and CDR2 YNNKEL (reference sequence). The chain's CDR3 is CASSPSSPLAKETQYF. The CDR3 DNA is TGTGCCAGCAGCCCCTCGTCCCCACTAGCCAAAGAGACCCAGTACTTC.

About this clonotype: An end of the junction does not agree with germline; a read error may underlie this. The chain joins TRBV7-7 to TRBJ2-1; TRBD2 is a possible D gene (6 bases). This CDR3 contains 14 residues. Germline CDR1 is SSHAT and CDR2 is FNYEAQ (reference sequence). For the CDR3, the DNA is TGTGCTAGCAGCGTTAGCGGACTTGACAATGAGCAGTTCTTC. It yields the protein CASSVSGLDNEQFF.

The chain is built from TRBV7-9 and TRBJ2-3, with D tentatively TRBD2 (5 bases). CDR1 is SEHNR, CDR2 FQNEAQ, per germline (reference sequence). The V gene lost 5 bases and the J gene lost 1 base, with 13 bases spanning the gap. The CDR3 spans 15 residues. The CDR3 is CASSKGRTGTDTQYF. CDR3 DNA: TGTGCCAGCAGCAAAGGGAGAACGGGCACAGATACGCAGTATTTT.

The CDR3 DNA is TGTGCCAGCAGCCCCTTCGGGACACCTCTTACGGAGACCCAGTACTTC. It translates to CASSPFGTPLTETQYF. This chain uses TRBV27 with TRBJ2-5, with TRBD1 as a possible D gene (6 bases). V lost 6 bases and J 5 bases, leaving 22 bases between the germline ends. Germline CDR1 reads MNHEY; CDR2 reads SMNVEV (reference sequence). This CDR3 comprises 16 residues.

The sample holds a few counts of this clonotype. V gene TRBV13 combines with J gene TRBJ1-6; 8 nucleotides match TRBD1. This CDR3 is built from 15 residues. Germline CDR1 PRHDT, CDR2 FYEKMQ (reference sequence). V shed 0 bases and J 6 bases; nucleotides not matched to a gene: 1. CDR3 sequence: CASSLGGQGNSPLHF. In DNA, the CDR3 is TGTGCCAGCAGCTTAGGTGGACAGGGTAATTCACCCCTCCACTTT. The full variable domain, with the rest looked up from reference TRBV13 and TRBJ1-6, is AAGVIQSPRHLIKEKRETATLKCYPIPRHDTVYWYQQGPGQDPQFLISFYEKMQSDKGSIPDRFSAQQFSDYHSELNMSSLELGDSALYFCASSLGGQGNSPLHFGNGTRLTVT.

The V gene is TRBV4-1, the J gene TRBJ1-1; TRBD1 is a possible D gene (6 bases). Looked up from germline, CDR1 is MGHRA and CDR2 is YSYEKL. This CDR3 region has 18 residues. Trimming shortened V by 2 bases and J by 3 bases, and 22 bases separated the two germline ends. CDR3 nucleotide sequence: TGCGCCAGCAGCCAAAAAAAACCGGGACAAAACCGGGACACTGAAGCTTTCTTT. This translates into CASSQKKPGQNRDTEAFF.

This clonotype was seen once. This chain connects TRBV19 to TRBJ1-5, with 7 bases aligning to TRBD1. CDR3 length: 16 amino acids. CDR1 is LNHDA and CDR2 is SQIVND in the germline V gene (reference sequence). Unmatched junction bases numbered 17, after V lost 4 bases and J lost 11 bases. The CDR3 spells CASSNTGTESFLAQHF. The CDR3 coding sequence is TGTGCCAGTAGTAACACCGGGACAGAGAGTTTTCTGGCCCAGCATTTT.

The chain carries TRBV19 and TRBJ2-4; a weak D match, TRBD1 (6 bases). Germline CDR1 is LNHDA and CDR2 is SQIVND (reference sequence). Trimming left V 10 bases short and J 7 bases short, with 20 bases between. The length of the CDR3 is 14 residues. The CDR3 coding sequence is TGTGCCACAAAATTGGGGACAAGAGCGAACATTCAGTACTTC. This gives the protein CATKLGTRANIQYF.

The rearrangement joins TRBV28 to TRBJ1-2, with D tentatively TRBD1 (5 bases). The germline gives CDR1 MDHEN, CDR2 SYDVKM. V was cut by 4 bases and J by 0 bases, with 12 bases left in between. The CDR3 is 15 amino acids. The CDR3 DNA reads TGTGCCAGCAGTTCCCCGACAGAGCCTAACTATGGCTACACCTTC. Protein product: CASSSPTEPNYGYTF.

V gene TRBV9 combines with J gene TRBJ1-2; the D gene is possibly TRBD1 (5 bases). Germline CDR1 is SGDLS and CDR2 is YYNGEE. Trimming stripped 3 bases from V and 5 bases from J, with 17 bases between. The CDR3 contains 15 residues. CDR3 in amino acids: CASSATGTNLYGYTF. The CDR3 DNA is TGTGCCAGCAGCGCAACCGGGACCAATCTTTATGGCTACACCTTC.

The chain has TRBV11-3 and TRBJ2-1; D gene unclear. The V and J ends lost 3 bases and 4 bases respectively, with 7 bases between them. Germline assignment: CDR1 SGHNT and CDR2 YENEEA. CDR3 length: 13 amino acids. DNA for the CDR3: TGTGCCAGCAGCTTGTATGGGTACAATGAGCAGTTCTTC. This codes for CASSLYGYNEQFF. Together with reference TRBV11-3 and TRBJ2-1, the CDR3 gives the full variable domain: EAGVVQSPRYKIIEKKQPVAFWCNPISGHNTLYWYLQNLGQGPELLIRYENEEAVDDSQLPKDRFSAERLKGVDSTLKIQPAELGDSAVYLCASSLYGYNEQFFGPGTRLTVL.

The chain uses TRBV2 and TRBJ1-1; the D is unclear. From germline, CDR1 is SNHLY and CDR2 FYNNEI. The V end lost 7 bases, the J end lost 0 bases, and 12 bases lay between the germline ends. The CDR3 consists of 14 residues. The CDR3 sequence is CASTAALMNTEAFF. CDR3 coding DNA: TGTGCCAGCACTGCTGCACTAATGAACACTGAAGCTTTCTTT.

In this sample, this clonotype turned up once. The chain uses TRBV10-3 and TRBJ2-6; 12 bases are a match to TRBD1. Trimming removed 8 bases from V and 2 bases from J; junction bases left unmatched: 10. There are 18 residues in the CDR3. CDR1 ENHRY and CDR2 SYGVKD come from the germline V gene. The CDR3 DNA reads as TGTGCCATCGGCCCCGTGGGACAGGGGGCTACTGGGGCCAACGTCCTGACTTTC. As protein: CAIGPVGQGATGANVLTF.

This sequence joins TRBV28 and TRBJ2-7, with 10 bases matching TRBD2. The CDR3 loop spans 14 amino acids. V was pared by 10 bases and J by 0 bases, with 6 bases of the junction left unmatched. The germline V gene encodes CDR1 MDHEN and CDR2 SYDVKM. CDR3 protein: CATIERGGSYEQYF. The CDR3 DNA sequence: TGTGCCACCATCGAGCGGGGGGGCTCCTACGAGCAGTACTTC.

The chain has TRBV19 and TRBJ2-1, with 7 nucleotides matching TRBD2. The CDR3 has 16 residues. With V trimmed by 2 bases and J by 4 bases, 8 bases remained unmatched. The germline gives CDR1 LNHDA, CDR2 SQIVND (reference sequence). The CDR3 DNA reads TGTGCCAGTAGTATATCCCGGCGGGAGCCATACAATGAGCAGTTCTTC. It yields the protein CASSISRREPYNEQFF.

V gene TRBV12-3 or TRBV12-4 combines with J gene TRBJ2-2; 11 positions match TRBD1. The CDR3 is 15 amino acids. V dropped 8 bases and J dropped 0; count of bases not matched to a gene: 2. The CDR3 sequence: CASRTGGANTGELFF. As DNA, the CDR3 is TGTGCCAGCCGGACAGGGGGCGCGAACACCGGGGAGCTGTTTTTT.

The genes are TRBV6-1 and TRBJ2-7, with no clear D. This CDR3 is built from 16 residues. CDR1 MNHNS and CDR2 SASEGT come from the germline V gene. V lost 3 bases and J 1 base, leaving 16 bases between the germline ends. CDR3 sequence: CASSDPGSDRSYEQYV. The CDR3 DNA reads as TGTGCCAGCAGTGACCCCGGGTCCGACCGTTCCTACGAGCAGTACGTC.

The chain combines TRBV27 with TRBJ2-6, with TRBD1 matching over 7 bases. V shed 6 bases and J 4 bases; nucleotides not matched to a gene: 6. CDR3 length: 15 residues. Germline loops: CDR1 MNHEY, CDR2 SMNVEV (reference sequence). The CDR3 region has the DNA TGTGCCAGCAGCGACAGGGATTCGGGGGCCAACGTCCTGACTTTC. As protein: CASSDRDSGANVLTF.

The CDR3 spells CSVLVTGGLTEAFF. The CDR3 DNA reads TGCAGCGTTCTTGTGACAGGGGGCTTAACTGAAGCTTTCTTT. The chain employs TRBV29-1 and TRBJ1-1, with TRBD1 identical over 10 bases. This CDR3 spans 14 amino acids. Germline lookup yields CDR1 SQVTM and CDR2 ANQGSEA. V lost 5 bases and J lost 5; bases outside the gene matches: 8.

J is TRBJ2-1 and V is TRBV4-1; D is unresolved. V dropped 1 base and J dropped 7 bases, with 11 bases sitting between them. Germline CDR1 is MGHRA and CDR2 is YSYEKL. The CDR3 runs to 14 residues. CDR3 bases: TGCGCCAGCAGCCAAGCATTAGCCTCTAATGAGCAGTTCTTC. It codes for CASSQALASNEQFF.

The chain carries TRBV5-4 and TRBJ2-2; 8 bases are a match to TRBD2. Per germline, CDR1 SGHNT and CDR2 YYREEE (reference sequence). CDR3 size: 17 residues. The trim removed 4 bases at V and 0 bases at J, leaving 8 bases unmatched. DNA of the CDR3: TGTGCCAGCAGCCGGATCCTAGCGGGCACGAACACCGGGGAGCTGTTTTTT. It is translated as CASSRILAGTNTGELFF.

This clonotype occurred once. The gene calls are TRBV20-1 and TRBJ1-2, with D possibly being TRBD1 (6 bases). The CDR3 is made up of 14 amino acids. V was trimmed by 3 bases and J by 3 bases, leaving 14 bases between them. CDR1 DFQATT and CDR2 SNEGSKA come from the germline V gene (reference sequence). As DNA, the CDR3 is TGCAGTGCTAGGGGGCAGACAGGACACTATGGCTACACCTTC. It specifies CSARGQTGHYGYTF.

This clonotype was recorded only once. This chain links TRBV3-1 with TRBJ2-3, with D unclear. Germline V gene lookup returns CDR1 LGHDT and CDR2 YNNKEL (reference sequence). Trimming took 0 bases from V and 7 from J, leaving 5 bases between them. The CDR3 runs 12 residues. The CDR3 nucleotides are TGTGCCAGCAGCCAAGATCAAAATACGCAGTATTTT. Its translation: CASSQDQNTQYF.

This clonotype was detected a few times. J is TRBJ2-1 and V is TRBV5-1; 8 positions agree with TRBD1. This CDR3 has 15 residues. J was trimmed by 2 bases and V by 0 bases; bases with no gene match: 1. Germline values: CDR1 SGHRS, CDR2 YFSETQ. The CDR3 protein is CASSLGTGPYNEQFF. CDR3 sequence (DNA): TGCGCCAGCAGCTTGGGGACAGGGCCCTACAATGAGCAGTTCTTC.

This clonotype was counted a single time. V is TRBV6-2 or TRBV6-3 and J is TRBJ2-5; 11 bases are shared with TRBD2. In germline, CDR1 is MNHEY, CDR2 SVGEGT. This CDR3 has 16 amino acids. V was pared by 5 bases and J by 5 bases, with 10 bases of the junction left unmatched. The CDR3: CASSLATSGRRETQYF. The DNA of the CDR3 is TGTGCCAGCAGTCTAGCCACTAGCGGGAGAAGGGAGACCCAGTACTTC.

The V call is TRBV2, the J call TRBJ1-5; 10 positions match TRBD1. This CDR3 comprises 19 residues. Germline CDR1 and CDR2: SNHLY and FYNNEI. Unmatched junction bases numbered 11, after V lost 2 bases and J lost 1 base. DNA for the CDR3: TGTGCCAGCAGTGAATTTCCCGGGACAGGGGCCCTAAGCAATCAGCCCCAGCATTTT. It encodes CASSEFPGTGALSNQPQHF.

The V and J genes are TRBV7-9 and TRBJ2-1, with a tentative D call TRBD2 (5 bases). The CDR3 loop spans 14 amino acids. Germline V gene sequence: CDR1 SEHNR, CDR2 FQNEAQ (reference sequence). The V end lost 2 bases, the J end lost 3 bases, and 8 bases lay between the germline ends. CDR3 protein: CASSLSEGYNEQFF. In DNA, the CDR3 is TGTGCCAGCAGCTTATCAGAGGGCTACAATGAGCAGTTCTTC.